This record looks at one TCR beta chain sequence and its context. Positive magnetic bead selection was used to isolate CD4+ and CD8+ cells; purity was checked by flow cytometry. The sample comes from a study of somatic mutations in cytotoxic T cells in rheumatoid arthritis. For the study at large: Flow sorting yielded some V beta antibody-stained T-cell populations at nearly 100% purity, among them V beta1+ cells sequenced for TCRB.

The CDR3 runs 16 residues. The junction had 6 bases not matched to a gene; V was cut back by 2 bases and J by 2 bases. Germline lookup yields CDR1 MNHEY and CDR2 SVGAGI. Assay used: immunoSEQ multiplex PCR; TCRdb lists only in-frame clones, some missing. The sample lists roughly 30,000 clones, around nine tenths seen once, with more than 8% in the top ten. Specimen: CD8+ T cells sorted from blood. The gene calls are TRBV6-5 and TRBJ2-1; the match to TRBD1 covers 7 bases. The sequence came from an adult with rheumatoid arthritis. The CDR3 loop reads CASSYGQGVTYNEQFF. CDR3 nucleotides: TGTGCCAGCAGTTACGGTCAGGGGGTCACCTACAATGAGCAGTTCTTC.